The T cell receptor (beta chain) under discussion was sequenced for a study of shared clonotypes between healthy human individuals. Study-wide results and caveats: The generation probabilities recorded for non-shared clonotypes fell below those of clonotypes shared by all four donors.

With regard to this clone: Its antigen is still unknown.

The method was immunoSEQ multiplex PCR; TCRdb's version includes in-frame clones alone and lacks a portion of them. Of approximately 2,000,000 clones detected, 80% to 95% appear once; the ten largest clones hold more than 0.35%. The sequenced material came from naive CD4+ T cells from PBMCs. Subset specified: CD45RA+ positively selected. This TCR was sampled from a man aged 18 to 29 in good health. Some clones in this sample may be carry-over from other donors' samples.

The CDR3 here is CASSSQGGLAGNTIYF. DNA for the CDR3: TGTGCCAGCAGCTCCCAAGGAGGATTAGCTGGAAACACCATATATTTT. The chain has TRBV11-2 and TRBJ1-3; D remains ambiguous. This CDR3 is built from 16 residues. Germline-derived CDR1 and CDR2 are SGHAT and FQNNGV. Trimming took 4 bases from V and 2 from J, leaving 15 bases between them.